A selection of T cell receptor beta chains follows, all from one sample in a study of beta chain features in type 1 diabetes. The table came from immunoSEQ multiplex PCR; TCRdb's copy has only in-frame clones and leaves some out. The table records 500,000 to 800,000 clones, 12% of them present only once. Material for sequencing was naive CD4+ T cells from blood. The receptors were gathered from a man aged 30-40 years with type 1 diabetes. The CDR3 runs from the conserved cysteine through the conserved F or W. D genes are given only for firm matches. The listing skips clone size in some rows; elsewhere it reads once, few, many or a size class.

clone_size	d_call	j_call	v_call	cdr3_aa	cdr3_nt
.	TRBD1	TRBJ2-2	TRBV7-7	CASSLDRGNTGELFF	TGTGCCAGCAGCCTTGACAGGGGGAACACCGGGGAGCTGTTTTTT
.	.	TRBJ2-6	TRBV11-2	CASRPRGSGANVLTF	TGTGCCAGCAGACCGAGGGGCTCTGGGGCCAACGTCCTGACTTTC
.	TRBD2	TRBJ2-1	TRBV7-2	CASSFSGIAYNEQFF	TGTGCCAGCAGTTTCAGCGGGATCGCCTACAATGAGCAGTTCTTC
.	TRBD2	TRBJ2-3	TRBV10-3	CAISDHTSGATDTQYF	TGTGCCATCAGTGATCACACTAGCGGGGCAACAGATACGCAGTATTTT
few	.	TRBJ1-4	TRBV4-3	CASSQAGGKLFF	TGCGCCAGCAGCCAAGCGGGGGGAAAACTGTTTTTT
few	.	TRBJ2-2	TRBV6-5	CASSYSQGNTGELFF	TGTGCCAGCAGTTACTCTCAGGGGAACACCGGGGAGCTGTTTTTT
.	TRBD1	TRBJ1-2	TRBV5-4	CASSPTGTNYGYTF	TGTGCCAGCAGCCCGACAGGGACTAACTATGGCTACACCTTC
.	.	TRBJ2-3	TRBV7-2	CASSPSRDGPTDTQYF	TGTGCCAGCAGCCCCTCCCGAGATGGACCCACAGATACGCAGTATTTT
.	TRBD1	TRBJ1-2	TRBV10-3	CAISEQGFNYGYTF	TGTGCCATCAGTGAACAGGGGTTTAACTATGGCTACACCTTC
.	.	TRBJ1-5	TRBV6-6	CASGPSRVSNQPQHF	TGTGCCAGCGGCCCTAGCAGGGTCAGCAATCAGCCCCAGCATTTT